This T cell receptor beta chain was retrieved from a study of blood T cell repertoires in COVID-19. At the level of the study: Researchers got acute and convalescent COVID-19 samples from the United States, Italy and Spain. PBMCs, B-cell-depleted T cells, or T cells provided the cDNA or gDNA that made up the material.

Generated by immunoSEQ multiplex PCR, the TCRdb table keeps only in-frame clones and is missing some. The data hold a few hundred thousand clones, with around nine tenths observed a single time. V shed 2 bases, J shed 7 bases, and the junction held 13 bases outside the gene matches. This CDR3 has 18 amino acids. CDR1 and CDR2 from the germline V gene are LNHDA and SQIVND (reference sequence). The clonotype comes from a woman in her thirties or forties who had recovered from COVID-19. The rearrangement joins TRBV19 to TRBJ2-7; 14 bases are a match to TRBD2. The sequencing sample was made of peripheral blood. As DNA, the CDR3 is TGTGCCAGTAGTATATCGGGCGGGACTAGCGGGAGACCGTGGGAGCAGTACTTC. Amino acid sequence: CASSISGGTSGRPWEQYF.